This TCR beta chain is from a study of shared T cell receptors in the human thymus. Repertoires were generated with immunoSEQ multiplex PCR, while TCRdb's copy carries only in-frame clones and drops some. The sample lists 500,000 to 850,000 clones; 87% were seen once. The J segment lost 2 bases and the V segment lost 6 bases, leaving 9 bases of the junction unmatched. The germline gives CDR1 LNHDA, CDR2 SQIVND (reference sequence). CDR3 size: 15 residues. These same records also appear under a second study, on human thymus T cells. That paper notes: Resections from corrective heart surgery provided thymus tissue. Biased V and J segment usage appeared in thymus and peripheral blood.

This chain joins TRBV19 and TRBJ1-2; 7 bases are a match to TRBD1. Sequences were obtained from thymocytes. This receptor was obtained from a boy younger than two with a congenital heart defect. CDR3 DNA sequence: TGTGCCAGTAGCCTCGTGACAGGGCGAAACTATGGCTACACCTTC. Translation: CASSLVTGRNYGYTF.